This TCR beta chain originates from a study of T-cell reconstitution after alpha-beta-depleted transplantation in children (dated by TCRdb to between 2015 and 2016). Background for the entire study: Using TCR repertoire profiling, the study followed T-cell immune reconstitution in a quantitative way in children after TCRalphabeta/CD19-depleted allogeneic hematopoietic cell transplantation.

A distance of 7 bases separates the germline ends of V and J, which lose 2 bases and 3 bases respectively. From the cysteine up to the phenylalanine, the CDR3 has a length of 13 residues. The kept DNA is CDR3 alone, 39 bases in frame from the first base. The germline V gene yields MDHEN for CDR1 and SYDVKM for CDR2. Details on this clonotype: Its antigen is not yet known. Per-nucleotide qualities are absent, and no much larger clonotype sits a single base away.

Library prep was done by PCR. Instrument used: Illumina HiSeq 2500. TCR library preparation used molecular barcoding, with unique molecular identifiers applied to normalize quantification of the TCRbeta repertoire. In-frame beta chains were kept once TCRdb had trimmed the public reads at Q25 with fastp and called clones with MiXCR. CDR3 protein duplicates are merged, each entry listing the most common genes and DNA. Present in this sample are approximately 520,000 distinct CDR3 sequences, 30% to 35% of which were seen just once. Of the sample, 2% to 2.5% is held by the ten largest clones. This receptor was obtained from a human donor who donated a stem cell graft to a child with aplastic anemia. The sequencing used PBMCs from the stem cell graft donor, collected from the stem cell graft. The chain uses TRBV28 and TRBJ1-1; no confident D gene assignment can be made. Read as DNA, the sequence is TGTGCCAGCAGTTTAATTGCGGACACTGAAGCTTTCTTT. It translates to CASSLIADTEAFF. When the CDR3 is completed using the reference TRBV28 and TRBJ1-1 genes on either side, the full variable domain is DVKVTQSSRYLVKRTGEKVFLECVQDMDHENMFWYRQDPGLGLRLIYFSYDVKMKEKGDIPEGYSVSREKKERFSLILESASTNQTSMYLCASSLIADTEAFFGQGTRLTVV.